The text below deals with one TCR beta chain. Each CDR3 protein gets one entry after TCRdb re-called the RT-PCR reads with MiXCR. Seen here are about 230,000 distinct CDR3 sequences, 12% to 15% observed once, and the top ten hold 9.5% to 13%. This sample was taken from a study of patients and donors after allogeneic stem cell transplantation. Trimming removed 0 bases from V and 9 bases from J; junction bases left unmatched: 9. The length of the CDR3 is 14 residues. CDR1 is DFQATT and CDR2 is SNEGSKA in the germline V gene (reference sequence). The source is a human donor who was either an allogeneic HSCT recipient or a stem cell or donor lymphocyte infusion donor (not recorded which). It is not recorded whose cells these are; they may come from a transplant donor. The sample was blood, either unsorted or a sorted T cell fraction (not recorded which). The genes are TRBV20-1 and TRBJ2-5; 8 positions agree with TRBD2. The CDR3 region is CSARDMAGGKSQYF. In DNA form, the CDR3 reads TGCAGTGCTAGAGATATGGCGGGGGGTAAATCCCAGTACTTC.